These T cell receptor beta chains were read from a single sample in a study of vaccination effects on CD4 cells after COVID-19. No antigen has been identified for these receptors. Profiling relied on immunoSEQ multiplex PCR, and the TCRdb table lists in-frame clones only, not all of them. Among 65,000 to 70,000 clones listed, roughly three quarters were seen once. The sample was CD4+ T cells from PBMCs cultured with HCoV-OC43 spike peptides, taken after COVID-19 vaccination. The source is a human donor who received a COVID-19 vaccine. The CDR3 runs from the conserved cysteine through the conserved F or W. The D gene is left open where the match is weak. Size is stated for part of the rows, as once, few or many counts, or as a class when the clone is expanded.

CDR3nt: TGTGCCAGCAGCCAAGATGAGGGACACACCATATATTTT; CDR3aa: CASSQDEGHTIYF; v_gene: TRBV3-1/TRBV3-2; abundance: -; j_gene: TRBJ1-3; d_gene: -
CDR3nt: TGCGCCAGCAGCCAACACTCGGTGGGATCTGGAGAGACCCAGTACTTC; CDR3aa: CASSQHSVGSGETQYF; v_gene: TRBV4-1; abundance: -; j_gene: TRBJ2-5; d_gene: -
CDR3nt: TGTGCCAGCAGGGAGGGGAGTGGAGGAAACATTCAGTACTTC; CDR3aa: CASREGSGGNIQYF; v_gene: TRBV2; abundance: -; j_gene: TRBJ2-4; d_gene: -
CDR3nt: TGTGCCAGCAGTGAACTGACGAACAATGAGCAGTTCTTC; CDR3aa: CASSELTNNEQFF; v_gene: TRBV2; abundance: -; j_gene: TRBJ2-1; d_gene: -
CDR3nt: TGCGCCAGCATTCACGGGACGAACACCGGGGAGCTGTTTTTT; CDR3aa: CASIHGTNTGELFF; v_gene: TRBV10-2; abundance: -; j_gene: TRBJ2-2; d_gene: -
CDR3nt: TGTGCCAGCAGCCCACGGGCTTCGGGCTACACCTTC; CDR3aa: CASSPRASGYTF; v_gene: TRBV28; abundance: -; j_gene: TRBJ1-2; d_gene: -
CDR3nt: TGTGCCAGTAGTAACCCGGGGGCCGGGGAGCTGTTTTTT; CDR3aa: CASSNPGAGELFF; v_gene: TRBV19; abundance: once; j_gene: TRBJ2-2; d_gene: -
CDR3nt: TGTGCCAGCAGGAGCACCGGGGCCGGGGAGCTGTTTTTT; CDR3aa: CASRSTGAGELFF; v_gene: TRBV2; abundance: -; j_gene: TRBJ2-2; d_gene: -
CDR3nt: TGTGCCAGCAGCGATGGGACAGGGGATGCCGGGGAGCTGTTTTTT; CDR3aa: CASSDGTGDAGELFF; v_gene: TRBV7-3; abundance: -; j_gene: TRBJ2-2; d_gene: TRBD1
CDR3nt: TGTGCCAGCAGCCTCGGACAGAAAATCAATCAGCCCCAGCATTTT; CDR3aa: CASSLGQKINQPQHF; v_gene: TRBV5-8; abundance: medium-sized; j_gene: TRBJ1-5; d_gene: -
CDR3nt: TGTGCCAGCAGCTCAACAGTGGGGGGGGGAAACAATTCACCCCTCCACTTT; CDR3aa: CASSSTVGGGNNSPLHF; v_gene: TRBV5-6; abundance: -; j_gene: TRBJ1-6; d_gene: -
CDR3nt: TGTGCCAGCAGCAAATATGTTGGGGGGGGTAGGTCAACTAATGAAAAACTGTTTTTT; CDR3aa: CASSKYVGGGRSTNEKLFF; v_gene: TRBV21-1; abundance: -; j_gene: TRBJ1-4; d_gene: -
CDR3nt: TGTGCCAGCAGCTTACAAACCTCCGGGACATGGATTCCAGATACGCAGTATTTT; CDR3aa: CASSLQTSGTWIPDTQYF; v_gene: TRBV5-8; abundance: -; j_gene: TRBJ2-3; d_gene: -
CDR3nt: TGTGCCAGCAGTTACCGGCAAGATAGCAATCAGCCCCAGCATTTT; CDR3aa: CASSYRQDSNQPQHF; v_gene: TRBV6-6; abundance: -; j_gene: TRBJ1-5; d_gene: -
CDR3nt: TGCGCCAGCAGCCAAGATCAGGGGGCCGCTAATGAAAAACTGTTTTTT; CDR3aa: CASSQDQGAANEKLFF; v_gene: TRBV4-3; abundance: -; j_gene: TRBJ1-4; d_gene: TRBD1
CDR3nt: TGTGCCAGCAGCTTAGTAGGCAGGGGTGCCGGGGAGCTGTTTTTT; CDR3aa: CASSLVGRGAGELFF; v_gene: TRBV7-2; abundance: once; j_gene: TRBJ2-2; d_gene: -
CDR3nt: TGTGCCAGCAGCTATCTAGTACCCCCTGGGGCCAACGTCCTGACTTTC; CDR3aa: CASSYLVPPGANVLTF; v_gene: TRBV7-8; abundance: -; j_gene: TRBJ2-6; d_gene: -
CDR3nt: TGTGCCAGCAGGGACCAGCACCTTAGCAATCAGCCCCAGCATTTT; CDR3aa: CASRDQHLSNQPQHF; v_gene: TRBV6-4; abundance: -; j_gene: TRBJ1-5; d_gene: -
CDR3nt: TGTGCCAGCAGTAACACCCGGACAGGGGGGGATACGCAGTATTTT; CDR3aa: CASSNTRTGGDTQYF; v_gene: TRBV6-6; abundance: few; j_gene: TRBJ2-3; d_gene: TRBD1
CDR3nt: TGTGCCAGCAACCTAGGCGAGGGTCCCTATGGCTACACCTTC; CDR3aa: CASNLGEGPYGYTF; v_gene: TRBV5-4; abundance: few; j_gene: TRBJ1-2; d_gene: -
CDR3nt: TGTGCCAGCAGCCAAAATAGTGTGGCCAAAAACATTCAGTACTTC; CDR3aa: CASSQNSVAKNIQYF; v_gene: TRBV5-6; abundance: -; j_gene: TRBJ2-4; d_gene: -
CDR3nt: TGTGCCAGCAGTCCTGGGGCAGACTATGGCTACACCTTC; CDR3aa: CASSPGADYGYTF; v_gene: TRBV28; abundance: -; j_gene: TRBJ1-2; d_gene: -
CDR3nt: TGTGCCAGTAGTATCTCCGGGGTAGGCACCGGGGAGCTGTTTTTT; CDR3aa: CASSISGVGTGELFF; v_gene: TRBV19; abundance: -; j_gene: TRBJ2-2; d_gene: -
CDR3nt: TGTGCCAGTAGGACCTTGAACACCGGGGAGCTGTTTTTT; CDR3aa: CASRTLNTGELFF; v_gene: TRBV28; abundance: -; j_gene: TRBJ2-2; d_gene: -
CDR3nt: TGCGCCACCGAACCGACCAGGTACAATGAGCAGTTCTTC; CDR3aa: CATEPTRYNEQFF; v_gene: TRBV10-2; abundance: -; j_gene: TRBJ2-1; d_gene: -